The 32 T cell receptor beta chains below were found in one sample sequenced in a study of response to subunit inactivated influenza vaccine. Each CDR3 protein gets one entry after TCRdb re-called the RT-PCR reads with MiXCR. The table has fewer than 800,000 distinct CDR3 sequences, around 16% seen once; the top ten hold roughly 12%. Sample: PBMCs from blood, taken 11 to 12 days after vaccination. The receptor source for this set is a man in his forties or fifties who received an inactivated influenza vaccine.

This clonotype was observed a few times. This chain links TRBV7-9 with TRBJ1-1; D gene unclear. Per the germline V gene, CDR1 is SEHNR and CDR2 is FQNEAQ (reference sequence). V was cut by 5 bases and J by 10 bases, with 17 bases left in between. CDR3 length: 13 amino acids. The CDR3 bases are TGTGCCAGCAGCCCACCCGTGTTTGGCGGAGCTTTCTTT. Translating it yields CASSPPVFGGAFF.

The table lists this clonotype with a few counts. The gene calls are TRBV7-2 and TRBJ2-7, with 8 bases identical to TRBD1. From germline, CDR1 is SGHTA and CDR2 FQGNSA. The CDR3 loop spans 14 amino acids. The V and J ends lost 5 bases and 6 bases, in that order; junction bases with no gene match: 9. CDR3 in amino acids: CASSVSRDRSEQYF. The DNA for the CDR3 is TGTGCCAGCAGCGTCAGCCGGGACAGGAGCGAGCAGTACTTC.

The V call is TRBV6-5, the J call TRBJ2-3, with 10 bases lining up with TRBD1. The CDR3 spans 15 residues. Per germline, CDR1 MNHEY and CDR2 SVGAGI. V trimming: 10 bases; J trimming: 3 bases; junction bases outside the gene matches: 10. The CDR3 is CATRRTGQGTDTQYF. CDR3 sequence (DNA): TGTGCCACCAGAAGAACGGGACAGGGGACAGATACGCAGTATTTT.

Notes on this clonotype: No conserved phenylalanine or tryptophan is present at the end of the CDR3, so a read error is the likely explanation. The rearrangement joins TRBV28 to TRBJ1-2; weak D call: TRBD1 (6 bases). The CDR3 has 15 amino acids. Germline V gene sequence: CDR1 MDHEN, CDR2 SYDVKM. Trimming left V 8 bases short and J 5 bases short, with 21 bases between. The CDR3 sequence is CASQSGLGAEYGYTC. CDR3 DNA: TGTGCCAGCCAGTCGGGACTGGGGGCGGAGTATGGCTACACCTGC.

In its sample, this clonotype was seen a few times. This rearrangement joins TRBV5-6 to TRBJ2-1; D possibly uses TRBD1 or TRBD2 (5 bases each). Germline-derived CDR1 and CDR2 are SGHDT and YYEEEE. V was clipped by 2 bases and J by 8 bases, with 14 bases between them. The CDR3 has 14 residues. The CDR3 spells CASSLIREIHEQFF. CDR3 nucleotide sequence: TGTGCCAGCAGCTTAATCAGGGAGATACATGAGCAGTTCTTC.

The rearrangement links TRBV28 to TRBJ2-7, with 8 bases identical to TRBD1. Germline lookup yields CDR1 MDHEN and CDR2 SYDVKM. Trimming removed 3 bases from V and 4 bases from J; junction bases left unmatched: 11. This CDR3 is 16 amino acids long. The CDR3 reads CASSFLGQGLNYEQYF. As DNA, the CDR3 is TGTGCCAGCAGTTTCCTTGGACAGGGTCTTAATTACGAGCAGTACTTC.

This clonotype was counted a few times. This chain connects TRBV19 to TRBJ2-1, with 14 nucleotides matching TRBD2. The length of the CDR3 is 15 residues. Germline V CDR1 and CDR2: LNHDA, SQIVND (reference sequence). V lost 4 bases, J lost 10 bases, and 6 bases stayed unmatched. The CDR3 DNA follows: TGTGCCAGTAGTAGACTAGCGGGAGGGCCACAGGAGCAGTTCTTC. Translated, it gives CASSRLAGGPQEQFF.

This rearrangement joins TRBV19 to TRBJ2-7; 12 bases are shared with TRBD2. With V trimmed by 5 bases and J by 0 bases, 5 bases remained unmatched. CDR3 length: 16 amino acids. The germline V gene has CDR1 LNHDA and CDR2 SQIVND (reference sequence). The CDR3 is CASSVGLAGFSYEQYF. The CDR3 DNA sequence: TGTGCCAGTAGTGTCGGACTAGCGGGGTTCTCCTACGAGCAGTACTTC.

This clonotype was detected a few times. DNA for the CDR3: TGCGCCAGCAGCCAAGACGCGCACCGACGAAACATTCAGTACTTC. The encoded protein is CASSQDAHRRNIQYF. The rearrangement joins TRBV4-3 to TRBJ2-4; D call uncertain. Germline assignment: CDR1 LGHNA and CDR2 YSLEER. This CDR3 spans 15 amino acids. V gave up 0 bases and J gave up 6 bases, with 12 bases separating them.

The V gene is TRBV11-1, the J gene TRBJ2-5; 9 bases are shared with TRBD1. Germline assignment: CDR1 SGHAT and CDR2 FQDESV (reference sequence). V lost 5 bases to trimming and J lost 2 bases; unmatched junction nucleotides: 15. The CDR3 runs 18 residues. CDR3 region: CASSTHFGQGTEQETQYF. The CDR3 DNA follows: TGTGCCAGCAGCACCCATTTCGGACAGGGGACGGAACAAGAGACCCAGTACTTC.

This clonotype was observed at least ten times. The CDR3 region has the DNA TGTGCCAGCAGCTTACGGGGGACAGATACGCAGTATTTT. It encodes CASSLRGTDTQYF. This sequence joins TRBV12-3 or TRBV12-4 and TRBJ2-3, with TRBD2 as a possible D gene (6 bases). Trimming shortened V by 6 bases and J by 3 bases, and 10 bases separated the two germline ends. This CDR3 contains 13 residues.

This clonotype was detected only a few times. In DNA, the CDR3 is TGTGCCGTAACAGGGGCCCCGGCCACAAGTGTGCAGTTCTTC. Encoded protein: CAVTGAPATSVQFF. V gene TRBV6-1 combines with J gene TRBJ2-1, with 7 bases lining up with TRBD1. J was trimmed by 12 bases and V by 11 bases; bases with no gene match: 19. CDR1 is MNHNS, CDR2 SASEGT, per germline. The CDR3 spans 14 residues.

Only a few counts were recorded for this clonotype. The rearrangement joins TRBV5-1 to TRBJ2-5; 8 bases fit TRBD1. The germline gives CDR1 SGHRS, CDR2 YFSETQ. This CDR3 spans 16 amino acids. The V gene end was trimmed by 4 bases and the J gene end by 1 base; junction bases not matched to a gene: 9. CDR3 in DNA: TGCGCCAGCAGCCAGGACAGGGCCAGTTTCCAAGAGACCCAGTACTTC. It is translated as CASSQDRASFQETQYF.

This clonotype has ten or more counts. This rearrangement joins TRBV28 to TRBJ2-2, with TRBD1 as a possible D gene (6 bases). This CDR3 has 14 residues. The germline gives CDR1 MDHEN, CDR2 SYDVKM. V was cut by 7 bases and J by 6 bases, with 15 bases left in between. DNA of the CDR3: TGTGCCAGCACTTTTTACAGGGTTGCCGGGGAGCTGTTTTTT. Its protein product is CASTFYRVAGELFF.

This clonotype came up a few times. The V and J genes are TRBV21-1 and TRBJ1-1; TRBD1, as called in the table, went unchecked against the DNA. TRBV21-1 is a listed pseudogene. The CDR3 loop spans 16 amino acids. The CDR3 DNA is TGTGCCAGCAGCAGACGGGATCGACCGAAAAACACTGAAGCTTTCTTT. Translating gives CASSRRDRPKNTEAFF.

This clonotype was counted only a few times. The chain has TRBV29-1 and TRBJ2-1; D gene uncertain. The germline CDR1 and CDR2 sequences are SQVTM and ANQGSEA. Trimming took 6 bases from V and 8 from J, leaving 20 bases between them. This CDR3 has 14 residues. CDR3 loop: CSVHQENLKDEQFF. The CDR3 DNA sequence: TGCAGCGTGCATCAGGAAAACCTAAAAGATGAGCAGTTCTTC.

The chain employs TRBV5-6 and TRBJ2-5, with TRBD2 as a possible D gene (5 bases). CDR1 and CDR2 (germline): SGHDT, YYEEEE. V was clipped by 5 bases and J by 2 bases, with 16 bases between them. This CDR3 region has 15 residues. The CDR3 reads CASRIFGGSQETQYF. The DNA for the CDR3 is TGTGCCAGCAGGATTTTCGGAGGTAGTCAAGAGACCCAGTACTTC.

The V gene is TRBV30, the J gene TRBJ1-3; TRBD1 matches at 7 bases. This CDR3 spans 16 amino acids. Germline CDR1 GTSNPN, CDR2 SVGIG (reference sequence). J lost 4 bases, V lost 2 bases, and 11 bases had no gene match. CDR3 sequence reads: CAWSPMTGSTGNTIYF. The CDR3 region has the DNA TGTGCCTGGAGTCCCATGACAGGGAGTACAGGAAACACCATATATTTT. Based on the CDR3 plus reference TRBV30 and TRBJ1-3, the full variable domain is SQTIHQWPATLVQPVGSPLSLECTVEGTSNPNLYWYRQAAGRGLQLLFYSVGIGQISSEVPQNLSASRPQDRQFILSSKKLLLSDSGFYLCAWSPMTGSTGNTIYFGEGSWLTVV.

The chain is built from TRBV30 and TRBJ2-1; maybe TRBD1 (6 bases). V was cut by 1 base and J by 10 bases, with 11 bases left in between. CDR3 length equals 12 residues. CDR1 GTSNPN and CDR2 SVGIG come from the germline V gene (reference sequence). This CDR3 reads CAWSAQGQEQFF. The CDR3, as DNA: TGTGCCTGGAGTGCCCAGGGGCAGGAGCAGTTCTTC.

This clonotype was picked up a small number of times. The CDR3 spells CAISEVAGVRNEQFF. For the CDR3, the DNA is TGTGCCATCAGTGAGGTAGCGGGGGTGCGGAATGAGCAGTTCTTC. The chain recombines TRBV10-3 with TRBJ2-1; TRBD2 matches at 9 bases. The germline gives CDR1 ENHRY, CDR2 SYGVKD. The V gene end was trimmed by 2 bases and the J gene end by 7 bases; junction bases not matched to a gene: 6. The CDR3 spans 15 residues.

The chain recombines TRBV12-3 or TRBV12-4 with TRBJ2-1; 9 bases are a match to TRBD2. J gave up 0 bases and V 6 bases, and 9 bases lay outside the gene matches. The CDR3 is 17 amino acids. CDR3 sequence (DNA): TGTGCCAGCAGGCGGTTTGTGGGACTAGCCTCCTACAATGAGCAGTTCTTC. This sequence encodes CASRRFVGLASYNEQFF.

This clonotype was observed a few times. The rearrangement joins TRBV7-2 to TRBJ1-4; TRBD1 matches 8 bases. CDR1 SGHTA and CDR2 FQGNSA come from the germline V gene. Trimming at V came to 5 bases and at J to 7 bases, leaving 9 bases not matched to a gene. CDR3 length equals 15 residues. CDR3 residues: CASSGDRGRREKLFF. The CDR3 DNA reads TGTGCCAGCAGCGGAGACAGGGGTAGACGTGAAAAACTGTTTTTT.

The chain uses TRBV20-1 and TRBJ2-5; 14 positions match TRBD2. This CDR3 has 18 residues. CDR1 is DFQATT, CDR2 SNEGSKA, per germline (reference sequence). V dropped 0 bases and J dropped 4; count of bases not matched to a gene: 10. For the CDR3, the DNA is TGCAGTGCTAGAGATTCAGGACTAGCGGGGGGAGAAGGAGAGACCCAGTACTTC. Amino acid sequence: CSARDSGLAGGEGETQYF.

There are a few counts of this clonotype. CDR3 protein: CASSVEAGPGELFF. The CDR3 DNA reads as TGTGCCAGCAGCGTTGAAGCGGGCCCCGGGGAGCTGTTTTTT. This chain links TRBV6-2 or TRBV6-3 with TRBJ2-2; D may be TRBD2 (6 bases). The CDR3 loop spans 14 amino acids. Trimming took off 6 bases at V and 6 bases at J, with 14 bases between the two ends. Germline V gene lookup returns CDR1 MNHEY and CDR2 SVGEGT.

The V and J genes are TRBV29-1 and TRBJ1-2, with 8 bases that match TRBD1. With 0 bases clipped from V and 4 bases from J, the junction kept 7 bases outside the gene matches. The length of the CDR3 is 15 residues. The germline gives CDR1 SQVTM, CDR2 ANQGSEA. CDR3 sequence reads: CSVEDSRTGIYGYTF. The CDR3 bases are TGCAGCGTTGAAGATTCCAGGACAGGGATCTATGGCTACACCTTC.

The gene calls are TRBV30 and TRBJ1-1, with unresolved D. The CDR3 totals 17 residues. Trimming took 0 bases from V and 6 from J, leaving 23 bases between them. The germline gives CDR1 GTSNPN, CDR2 SVGIG (reference sequence). In nucleotides, the CDR3 is TGTGCCTGGAGTGTTCAGTCTCCAAGGCCACGGGCGCCTGAAGCTTTCTTT. Translating gives CAWSVQSPRPRAPEAFF.

This clonotype occurred a few times. This chain connects TRBV6-1 to TRBJ2-1, with 11 positions matching TRBD1. V dropped 4 bases and J dropped 3; count of bases not matched to a gene: 8. CDR1 and CDR2 (germline): MNHNS, SASEGT. There are 17 residues in the CDR3. CDR3 coding DNA: TGTGCCAGCAGTGCGAACACCGGGACAGGGGGCTACAATGAGCAGTTCTTC. Translation gives CASSANTGTGGYNEQFF.

The V gene is TRBV5-1, the J gene TRBJ2-1; 7 nucleotides align to TRBD2. Germline V gives CDR1 SGHRS, CDR2 YFSETQ. The CDR3 is 13 residues long. Germline trimming cut 4 bases from V and 13 bases from J; bases unmatched to any gene: 11. Written as DNA, the CDR3 is TGCGCCAGCAGCACGGGACTACTCCTCGGCCAGTTCTTC. Amino acids: CASSTGLLLGQFF.

CDR3 nucleotide sequence: TGCGCCAGCAGCTTTGGACAGGGGCCTTCCACAGATACGCAGTATTTT. It translates to CASSFGQGPSTDTQYF. This chain joins TRBV5-1 and TRBJ2-3; TRBD1 matches at 9 bases. There are 16 residues in the CDR3. Trimming cost V 2 bases and J 2 bases; bases outside gene matches: 6. Germline CDR1 SGHRS, CDR2 YFSETQ. Complete variable domain (other parts from reference TRBV5-1 and TRBJ2-3): KAGVTQTPRYLIKTRGQQVTLSCSPISGHRSVSWYQQTPGQGLQFLFEYFSETQRNKGNFPGRFSGRQFSNSRSEMNVSTLELGDSALYLCASSFGQGPSTDTQYFGPGTRLTVL.

This clonotype was detected once. This chain links TRBV28 with TRBJ2-7; D remains unclear. Looked up from germline, CDR1 is MDHEN and CDR2 is SYDVKM. Trimming took off 3 bases at V and 0 bases at J, with 12 bases between the two ends. There are 15 residues in the CDR3. The CDR3 bases are TGTGCCAGCAGTTTGGTCCAGCAATTCTCCTACGAGCAGTACTTC. Its translation: CASSLVQQFSYEQYF.

This rearrangement joins TRBV7-8 to TRBJ2-1; 11 bases agree with TRBD2. Germline-derived CDR1 and CDR2 are SGHVS and FQNEAQ. The CDR3 is 20 residues long. V lost 4 bases and J lost 0; bases outside the gene matches: 14. The CDR3 loop is CASSSRLAGPRISSYNEQFF. The CDR3 nucleotides are TGTGCCAGCAGCTCGAGACTAGCGGGGCCCCGGATTAGCTCCTACAATGAGCAGTTCTTC. Complete variable domain (other parts from reference TRBV7-8 and TRBJ2-1): GAGVSQSPRYKVAKRGQDVALRCDPISGHVSLFWYQQALGQGPEFLTYFQNEAQLDKSGLPSDRFFAERPEGSVSTLKIQRTQQEDSAVYLCASSSRLAGPRISSYNEQFFGPGTRLTVL.

This clonotype turned up a few times. The chain has TRBV10-3 and TRBJ2-1; 8 bases line up with TRBD2. J gave up 0 bases and V 6 bases, and 4 bases lay outside the gene matches. The germline V gene has CDR1 ENHRY and CDR2 SYGVKD. The CDR3 is made up of 15 amino acids. The CDR3 DNA reads as TGTGCCATCAGCGATAGCGGGACCTCCTACAATGAGCAGTTCTTC. It codes for CAISDSGTSYNEQFF.